These T cell receptor beta chains were read from a single sample in a study of CD8 T cell repertoires and HIV-1 epitope variants. Antigens of these TCRs are unknown. Only in-frame clones appear in the TCRdb table, and some are missing; sequencing was by immunoSEQ multiplex PCR. Of about 6,100 clones detected, about 65% appear once; the ten largest clones hold roughly 41%. The source material was cultured CD8+ T cells derived from PBMCs. The receptors here all came from a male donor with HIV. Both conserved end residues are part of each CDR3. D genes are given only for firm matches. Not all rows give a size; the values are once, few, many and, for expanded clones, a class.

D,size,J,V,DNA,CDR3
TRBD1,-,TRBJ1-1,TRBV7-6,TGTGCCAGCAGCGGGACAGGGGATTACACTGAAGCTTTCTTT,CASSGTGDYTEAFF
TRBD1,-,TRBJ1-1,TRBV19,TGTGCCAGTAGTATGGGCGGGACAGGGGGCACTGAAGCTTTCTTT,CASSMGGTGGTEAFF
TRBD1,-,TRBJ1-1,TRBV29-1,TGCAGCGTGGTGGACAGGGGTCGGGACACTGAAGCTTTCTTT,CSVVDRGRDTEAFF
-,few,TRBJ1-6,TRBV28,TGTGCCAGCAGTTGGGATTATAATTCACCCCTCCACTTT,CASSWDYNSPLHF
-,-,TRBJ2-7,TRBV4-2,TGTGCCAGCAGCCAAGATGGGACTCATCTAAATTACGAGCAGTACTTC,CASSQDGTHLNYEQYF
-,once,TRBJ2-2,TRBV5-6,TGTGCCAGCAGCTTGGCTACCACCGGGGAGCTGTTTTTT,CASSLATTGELFF
-,-,TRBJ2-7,TRBV7-9,TGTGCCAGCAGCTTAGATGAGGACTACGAGCAGTACTTC,CASSLDEDYEQYF
-,-,TRBJ1-1,TRBV4-2,TGTGCCAGCAGACCGACTCTCGACGGATTCACTGAAGCTTTCTTT,CASRPTLDGFTEAFF
-,medium-sized,TRBJ2-1,TRBV30,TGTGCCTGGAGTGAGGGGGAACAGCTCCAGTTCTTC,CAWSEGEQLQFF
-,-,TRBJ1-1,TRBV19,TGTGCCAGTAGTATTCTGGGGACTGAAGCTTTCTTT,CASSILGTEAFF
-,-,TRBJ2-1,TRBV5-8,TGTGCCAGCAGCAGCCGGGACACCTACAATGAGCAGTTCTTC,CASSSRDTYNEQFF
-,-,TRBJ1-5,TRBV19,TGTGCCAGTAGTGTCGACGGCAATCAGCCCCAGCATTTT,CASSVDGNQPQHF
TRBD2,few,TRBJ2-7,TRBV9,TGTGCCAGCAGCGCTGCCCCGGGAGGGCAACACGAGCAGTACTTC,CASSAAPGGQHEQYF
TRBD1,-,TRBJ2-7,TRBV6-5,TGTGCCAGCAGTTACTCTTGGACAGGCCTCTACGAGCAGTACTTC,CASSYSWTGLYEQYF
-,-,TRBJ1-6,TRBV13,TGTGCCAGCAGCCTGGGGGAGAGCTCCTATAATTCACCCCTCCACTTT,CASSLGESSYNSPLHF
TRBD1,-,TRBJ2-7,TRBV7-9,TGTGCCAGCAGCGAGACAGGGGGCGTCTACGAGCAGTACTTC,CASSETGGVYEQYF
-,-,TRBJ2-7,TRBV5-6,TGTGCCAGCAGCTTTGTCTCCACCGAGCAGTACTTC,CASSFVSTEQYF
-,-,TRBJ1-3,TRBV10-3,TGTGCCATCAAGACCGATTCTGGAAACACCATATATTTT,CAIKTDSGNTIYF
TRBD2,-,TRBJ2-1,TRBV7-6,TGTGCCAGCAGCTTGTATGGACTAGCGGGGGGGGACAATGAGCAGTTCTTC,CASSLYGLAGGDNEQFF
TRBD1,-,TRBJ1-1,TRBV28,TGTGCCAGCGCCATCCAGGGGGGAGACACTGAAGCTTTCTTT,CASAIQGGDTEAFF
-,-,TRBJ1-5,TRBV29-1,TGCAGCGTTGGGGGGGGGATCGACAGGAGCAATCAGCCCCAGCATTTT,CSVGGGIDRSNQPQHF
-,few,TRBJ2-2,TRBV15,TGTGCCACCAGCAGTCGACGTTCCGGGGAGCTGTTTTTT,CATSSRRSGELFF
-,-,TRBJ2-3,TRBV4-1,TGCGCCAGCAGCCAATCCGCCCAGGCGGCAGATACGCAGTATTTT,CASSQSAQAADTQYF
-,-,TRBJ2-5,TRBV5-4,TGTGCCACCCCCAGCGGAGACCAGTACTTC,CATPSGDQYF
-,medium-sized,TRBJ2-7,TRBV27,TGTGCCAGCAGCCAGGGGCCCTACGAGCAGTACTTC,CASSQGPYEQYF
-,once,TRBJ2-1,TRBV9,TGTGCCAGCAGCGACGACAGCTCCTACAATGAGCAGTTCTTC,CASSDDSSYNEQFF
TRBD1,-,TRBJ1-5,TRBV7-9,TGTGCCAGCAGCCCACAGGGGGCTGGCAATCAGCCCCAGCATTTT,CASSPQGAGNQPQHF
-,medium-sized,TRBJ1-1,TRBV27,TGTGCCAGCAGTTTATCGTCCCGGAATGAAGCTTTCTTT,CASSLSSRNEAFF
TRBD1,-,TRBJ1-2,TRBV28,TGTGCCAGCAGACAGGGGAATGGCTACACCTTC,CASRQGNGYTF
-,few,TRBJ2-3,TRBV28,TGTGCCAGCAGTTTACACACAGATACGCAGTATTTT,CASSLHTDTQYF
TRBD1,-,TRBJ2-2,TRBV5-4,TGTGCCAGCAGCTCAGACAGGGGGGGCACCGGGGAGCTGTTTTTT,CASSSDRGGTGELFF
-,-,TRBJ2-7,TRBV16,TGTGCCAGCAGCCCCATGCGAGGTTCCTCCTACGAGCAGTACTTC,CASSPMRGSSYEQYF
TRBD2,few,TRBJ2-7,TRBV6-5,TGTGCCAGCAGTGCGGGGACTATCGAGCAGTACTTC,CASSAGTIEQYF
-,-,TRBJ1-1,TRBV5-5,TGTGCCAGCAGAGAAGACTTGAACACTGAAGCTTTCTTT,CASREDLNTEAFF
-,-,TRBJ2-3,TRBV5-1,TGCGCCAGCAGCTTGGAACTAGCTGTGACAGATACGCAGTATTTT,CASSLELAVTDTQYF
TRBD1,-,TRBJ1-2,TRBV28,TGTGCCAGCAGCACGACCGGGACAGGGTATGGCTACACCTTC,CASSTTGTGYGYTF
-,-,TRBJ1-2,TRBV28,TGTGCCAGCAGTTTCCCACGGACAGACACTAACTATGGCTACACCTTC,CASSFPRTDTNYGYTF
TRBD1,-,TRBJ1-2,TRBV30,TGTGCCTGGACCGCCCCCACAGGGGGCTTGGTTGGCTACACCTTC,CAWTAPTGGLVGYTF
-,-,TRBJ2-1,TRBV27,TGTGCCAGCAGTTTCCCAGGTGTCTCCTACAATGAGCAGTTCTTC,CASSFPGVSYNEQFF
TRBD1,-,TRBJ2-7,TRBV28,TGTGCCAGCAGTTTGACGACAGGGTATTACGACGAGCAGTACTTC,CASSLTTGYYDEQYF